This paragraph covers one TCR beta chain sequence. Its target is not known. Repertoires were generated with immunoSEQ multiplex PCR, while TCRdb's copy carries only in-frame clones and drops some. The repertoire includes hundreds of thousands of clones, 86% of them detected once, and 0.8% to 0.85% sits in the top ten. This entry belongs to a study of cytomegalovirus exposure and HLA in healthy donors. Background on the study: A subsequent analysis stated that the roughly 130 validation repertoires were run on the same platform as the approximately 610 first-cohort repertoires. General study results and limits: In vitro work confirmed that a few CMV-associated chains recognize CMV antigens. The dataset shows that most TCR sequences were rare, while some public TCRs occurred in many donors.

Separate from the roughly 700-subject first cohort, the approximately 120-subject validation cohort was the one that the donors belonged to. Trimming cost V 4 bases and J 3 bases; bases outside gene matches: 4. Germline CDR1 and CDR2: MNHEY and SMNVEV (reference sequence). The CDR3 is 15 amino acids. V gene TRBV27 combines with J gene TRBJ1-5; 9 positions match TRBD1. The material sequenced was PBMCs. The source is a woman aged 18-29 years in good health and CMV-seronegative. In DNA form, the CDR3 reads TGTGCCAGCAGTTCGGGACAGGGCCTCAATCAGCCCCAGCATTTT. It is translated as CASSSGQGLNQPQHF.